One and the same sample provided the 21 T cell receptor beta chains below, sequenced in a study of blood T cell repertoires in COVID-19. Only in-frame clones appear in the TCRdb table, and some are missing; sequencing was by immunoSEQ multiplex PCR. This sample carries 270,000 or so clones, about 89% of them seen once, and the ten largest clones take around 9%. The sample was peripheral blood. These TCRs come from a man aged 35 to 55 with active or convalescent COVID-19.

The rearrangement links TRBV30 to TRBJ1-1; 9 nucleotides match TRBD1. Trimming cost V 4 bases and J 4 bases; bases outside gene matches: 7. Germline V CDR1 and CDR2: GTSNPN, SVGIG (reference sequence). The CDR3 has 14 residues. DNA of the CDR3: TGTGCCTGGATTCTCGGGACAGGGAGCACTGAAGCTTTCTTT. This gives the protein CAWILGTGSTEAFF.

The V gene is TRBV28, the J gene TRBJ2-3; 12 positions agree with TRBD2. The length of the CDR3 is 14 residues. V lost 2 bases to trimming and J lost 10 bases; unmatched junction nucleotides: 4. Germline CDR1 and CDR2: MDHEN and SYDVKM. CDR3 residues: CASSLASGRGAQYF. In nucleotides, the CDR3 is TGTGCCAGCAGTTTAGCTAGCGGGAGGGGGGCGCAGTATTTT.

The chain couples TRBV10-3 to TRBJ2-2; perhaps TRBD1 as D (5 bases). This CDR3 has 15 amino acids. Germline values: CDR1 ENHRY, CDR2 SYGVKD. Trimming shortened V by 8 bases and J by 0 bases, and 13 bases separated the two germline ends. The CDR3: CAIGAPRANTGELFF. In nucleotides, the CDR3 is TGTGCCATCGGGGCACCCCGCGCGAACACCGGGGAGCTGTTTTTT.

This chain joins TRBV30 and TRBJ2-7; TRBD1 matches at 9 bases. This CDR3 contains 14 residues. Germline-derived CDR1 and CDR2 are GTSNPN and SVGIG (reference sequence). The V and J ends lost 1 base and 5 bases, in that order; junction bases with no gene match: 6. The DNA of the CDR3 is TGTGCCTGGAGTGGTGGGACAGGGCACCACGAGCAGTACTTC. It specifies CAWSGGTGHHEQYF.

In this sample, this clone turned up a few times. V and J are TRBV27 and TRBJ1-5; no clear D. The CDR3 sequence is 14 residues long. The germline CDR1 and CDR2 sequences are MNHEY and SMNVEV (reference sequence). Trimming removed 3 bases at V and 6 bases at J, with 12 bases between. The CDR3 sequence: CASSFGKWGQPQHF. The CDR3 region has the DNA TGTGCCAGCAGTTTCGGGAAGTGGGGTCAGCCCCAGCATTTT.

This chain uses TRBV19 with TRBJ1-6; TRBD1 agrees at 11 bases. Trimming at V came to 2 bases and at J to 7 bases, leaving 4 bases not matched to a gene. This CDR3 has 16 amino acids. From germline, CDR1 is LNHDA and CDR2 SQIVND (reference sequence). The CDR3 region is CASSIWTGGGNSPLHF. Written as DNA, the CDR3 is TGTGCCAGTAGTATATGGACAGGGGGCGGGAATTCACCCCTCCACTTT. Complete variable domain (other parts from reference TRBV19 and TRBJ1-6): DGGITQSPKYLFRKEGQNVTLSCEQNLNHDAMYWYRQDPGQGLRLIYYSQIVNDFQKGDIAEGYSVSREKKESFPLTVTSAQKNPTAFYLCASSIWTGGGNSPLHFGNGTRLTVT.

This chain links TRBV2 with TRBJ2-5; D is perhaps TRBD1 (5 bases). Per germline, CDR1 SNHLY and CDR2 FYNNEI. This CDR3 has 14 residues. Deletions cut 7 bases from V and 2 bases from J, with 14 bases between. CDR3 nucleotides: TGTGCCAGCACCTTGGCAAGGGGTCAAGAGACCCAGTACTTC. Translating gives CASTLARGQETQYF.

This sequence joins TRBV19 and TRBJ1-2; 7 nucleotides match TRBD1. Germline-derived CDR1 and CDR2 are LNHDA and SQIVND (reference sequence). V was clipped by 3 bases and J by 5 bases; unmatched bases: 0. This CDR3 comprises 12 residues. CDR3 residues: CASSMGQYGYTF. CDR3 coding DNA: TGTGCCAGTAGTATGGGACAGTATGGCTACACCTTC.

V gene TRBV2 combines with J gene TRBJ1-4, with D maybe TRBD1 (5 bases). Germline CDR1 SNHLY, CDR2 FYNNEI. CDR3 length equals 10 residues. V gave up 8 bases and J gave up 13 bases, with 11 bases separating them. CDR3 protein: CASRGTLLFF. In nucleotides, the CDR3 is TGTGCCAGCCGCGGGACTCTACTGTTTTTT.

This sequence joins TRBV4-2 and TRBJ2-1; 10 bases fit TRBD2. Looked up from germline, CDR1 is LGHNA and CDR2 is YNFKEQ. Losses at the gene ends were 0 bases for V and 9 bases for J; bases not matched to a gene: 5. The CDR3 contains 15 residues. The CDR3 DNA is TGTGCCAGCAGCCAAGATCCAGCGGGGGGGCTTGAGCAGTTCTTC. It specifies CASSQDPAGGLEQFF.

The gene calls are TRBV2 and TRBJ1-4; weak D call: TRBD1 (6 bases). Germline V gene data show CDR1 as SNHLY and CDR2 as FYNNEI. The CDR3 is 15 residues long. Trimming took 8 bases from V and 7 from J, leaving 20 bases between them. In DNA, the CDR3 is TGTGCCAGCTCGGAAGAACGGGGACACATTGAAAAACTGTTTTTT. It is translated as CASSEERGHIEKLFF.

V gene TRBV5-4 combines with J gene TRBJ1-1; D uncertain. The germline V gene encodes CDR1 SGHNT and CDR2 YYREEE (reference sequence). CDR3 size: 14 residues. Deletions cut 4 bases from V and 0 bases from J, with 10 bases between. The CDR3, as DNA: TGTGCCAGCAGCCGGGAGTACGTGAACACTGAAGCTTTCTTT. It is translated as CASSREYVNTEAFF.

The chain recombines TRBV30 with TRBJ1-6; TRBD1 matches at 7 bases. The trim removed 3 bases at V and 1 base at J, leaving 3 bases unmatched. Germline values: CDR1 GTSNPN, CDR2 SVGIG (reference sequence). The CDR3 is 15 amino acids. CDR3 amino acids: CAWRSRGSYNSPLHF. The DNA for the CDR3 is TGTGCCTGGAGATCCAGGGGGTCCTATAATTCACCCCTCCACTTT.

J is TRBJ2-7 and V is TRBV19; 8 positions agree with TRBD2. The CDR3 covers 14 residues. Germline V gene sequence: CDR1 LNHDA, CDR2 SQIVND (reference sequence). The V gene end was trimmed by 6 bases and the J gene end by 2 bases; junction bases not matched to a gene: 6. CDR3: CASSGGAGAYEQYF. In DNA, the CDR3 is TGTGCCAGTAGCGGGGGGGCAGGAGCCTACGAGCAGTACTTC.

V usage is TRBV7-2 and J usage is TRBJ1-3, with 12 positions matching TRBD1. Trimming cost V 5 bases and J 3 bases; bases outside gene matches: 8. CDR3 length equals 17 residues. Germline V gene sequence: CDR1 SGHTA, CDR2 FQGNSA. The CDR3 reads CASSHRDRGLGGNTIYF. In DNA, the CDR3 is TGTGCCAGCAGCCACCGGGACAGGGGGCTCGGTGGAAACACCATATATTTT. Based on the CDR3 plus reference TRBV7-2 and TRBJ1-3, the full variable domain is GAGVSQSPSNKVTEKGKDVELRCDPISGHTALYWYRQSLGQGLEFLIYFQGNSAPDKSGLPSDRFSAERTGGSVSTLTIQRTQQEDSAVYLCASSHRDRGLGGNTIYFGEGSWLTVV.

This clone was picked up one time. The CDR3 here is CASSQDTRPYDEQYF. CDR3 in DNA: TGCGCCAGCAGCCAAGATACTAGGCCGTATGACGAGCAGTACTTC. The chain uses TRBV4-1 and TRBJ2-7; a weak D match, TRBD2 (5 bases). Germline V CDR1 and CDR2: MGHRA, YSYEKL. V was clipped by 0 bases and J by 5 bases, with 14 bases between them. This CDR3 region has 15 residues.

In DNA, the CDR3 is TGTGCCAGCAGTCGTTCTAGCGGGGGGACGAACACCGGGGAGCTGTTTTTT. This encodes CASSRSSGGTNTGELFF. The V call is TRBV6-6, the J call TRBJ2-2, with 11 bases aligning to TRBD2. Germline trimming cut 5 bases from V and 0 bases from J; bases unmatched to any gene: 5. From germline, CDR1 is MNHNY and CDR2 SVGAGI (reference sequence). The CDR3 runs 17 residues.

The chain recombines TRBV11-2 with TRBJ1-5, with D maybe TRBD1 (5 bases). Germline V gives CDR1 SGHAT, CDR2 FQNNGV. This CDR3 is 13 amino acids long. V lost 3 bases to trimming and J lost 5 bases, with 8 bases between them. CDR3 bases: TGTGCCAGCAGCTTCGGGGGGGATCAGCCCCAGCATTTT. Translation: CASSFGGDQPQHF.

This clone was seen once. This sequence joins TRBV28 and TRBJ1-2; 8 nucleotides match TRBD1. J was trimmed by 1 base and V by 8 bases; bases with no gene match: 3. Germline V gives CDR1 MDHEN, CDR2 SYDVKM. The CDR3 is made up of 13 amino acids. DNA of the CDR3: TGTGCCAGCCGACAGGGGTTTAACTATGGCTACACCTTC. This sequence encodes CASRQGFNYGYTF.

The V call is TRBV5-1, the J call TRBJ2-7; perhaps TRBD2 as D (5 bases). Germline V lookup: CDR1 SGHRS, CDR2 YFSETQ. Trimming took 0 bases from V and 2 from J, leaving 12 bases between them. The CDR3 runs 15 residues. As DNA, the CDR3 is TGCGCCAGCAGCTTGGCTAGCAGCCAGCCCTACGAGCAGTACTTC. The encoded protein is CASSLASSQPYEQYF. Full variable domain (rest looked up from reference TRBV5-1 and TRBJ2-7): KAGVTQTPRYLIKTRGQQVTLSCSPISGHRSVSWYQQTPGQGLQFLFEYFSETQRNKGNFPGRFSGRQFSNSRSEMNVSTLELGDSALYLCASSLASSQPYEQYFGPGTRLTVT.

This clone turned up a few times. This sequence joins TRBV6-1 and TRBJ2-7; D might be TRBD2 (6 bases). The CDR3 consists of 15 residues. Germline V gene sequence: CDR1 MNHNS, CDR2 SASEGT. Trimming took off 1 base at V and 7 bases at J, with 17 bases between the two ends. As DNA, the CDR3 is TGTGCCAGCAGTGAAGTTGGGACTGGATTTGGAGAGCAGTACTTC. Amino acids: CASSEVGTGFGEQYF.